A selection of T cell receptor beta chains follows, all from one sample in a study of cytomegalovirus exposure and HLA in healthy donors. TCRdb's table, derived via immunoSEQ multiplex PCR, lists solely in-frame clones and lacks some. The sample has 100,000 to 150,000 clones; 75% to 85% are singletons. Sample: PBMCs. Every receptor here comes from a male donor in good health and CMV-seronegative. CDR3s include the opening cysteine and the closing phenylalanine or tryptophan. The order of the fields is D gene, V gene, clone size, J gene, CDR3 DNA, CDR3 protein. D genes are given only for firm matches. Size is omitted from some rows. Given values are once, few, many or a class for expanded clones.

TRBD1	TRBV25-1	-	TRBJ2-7	TGTGCCAGCGCAGACAGGGTTGGATTTGCCGAGCAGTACTTC	CASADRVGFAEQYF
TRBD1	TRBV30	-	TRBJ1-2	TGTGCCTGGAGTTCGGAGACAGGGGGCGATGGCTACACCTTC	CAWSSETGGDGYTF
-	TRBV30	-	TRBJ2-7	TGTGCCTGGACCGGGGGGCCGGGAGAGCAGTACTTC	CAWTGGPGEQYF
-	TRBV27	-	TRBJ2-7	TGTGCCAGCAGTTTTGGACACTCCTACGAGCAGTACTTC	CASSFGHSYEQYF
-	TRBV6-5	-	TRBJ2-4	TGTGCCAGCAGTTACAATGGCGGAAACATTCAGTACTTC	CASSYNGGNIQYF
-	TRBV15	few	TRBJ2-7	TGTGCCACCGGAGAGCGCGACGAGCAGTACTTC	CATGERDEQYF
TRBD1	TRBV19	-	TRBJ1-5	TGTGCCAGTAGTATCAGGGGGTCTGATCAGCCCCAGCATTTT	CASSIRGSDQPQHF
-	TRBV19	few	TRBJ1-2	TGTGCCAGTAGTATGGACAGTCTAGCTAACTATGGCTACACCTTC	CASSMDSLANYGYTF
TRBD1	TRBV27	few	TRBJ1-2	TGTGCCAGCAGGCGCACAGGGGAGGTATTAGGTGGCTACACCTTC	CASRRTGEVLGGYTF
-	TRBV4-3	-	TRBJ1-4	TGCGCCAGCAGCCATGGGGGGGTTCGGGAAAAACTGTTTTTT	CASSHGGVREKLFF
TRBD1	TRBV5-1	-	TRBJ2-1	TGCGCCAGCAGCTTGTCCGGGACAGGGGGCCAAGGTGAGCAGTTCTTC	CASSLSGTGGQGEQFF
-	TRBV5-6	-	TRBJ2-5	TGTGCCAGCAGTTCCGGGACTCCCCATCGTCTGGCGGACGAGACCCAGTACTTC	CASSSGTPHRLADETQYF
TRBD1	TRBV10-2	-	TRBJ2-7	TGCGCCAGCAGTGTAGCGACAGGGGCCTACGAGCAGTACTTC	CASSVATGAYEQYF
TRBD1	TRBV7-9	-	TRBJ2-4	TGTGCCAGCAGCCCTACTCCACAGGGGTGGGACATTCAGTACTTC	CASSPTPQGWDIQYF
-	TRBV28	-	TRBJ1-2	TGTGCCAGCAGTTTATCTACGTCCTATGGCTACACCTTC	CASSLSTSYGYTF
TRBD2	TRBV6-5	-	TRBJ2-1	TGTGCCAGCAGTTCTCAGAGGACTAGCGTGTACAATGAGCAGTTCTTC	CASSSQRTSVYNEQFF
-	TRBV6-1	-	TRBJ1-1	TGTGCCAGCCGCCTACAGGGTGACACTGAAGCTTTCTTT	CASRLQGDTEAFF
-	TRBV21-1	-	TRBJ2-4	TGTGCCAGCAGCGGGGGACAGGAGCCTGACAAAAACATTCAGTACTTC	CASSGGQEPDKNIQYF
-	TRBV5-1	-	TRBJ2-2	TGCGCCAGCAGCGGACACCTTGGCGGAACTAACACCGGGGAGCTGTTTTTT	CASSGHLGGTNTGELFF
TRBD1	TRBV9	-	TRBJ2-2	TGTGCCAGCAGCGCCCGGGGGACAGGGGGATCGAACACCGGGGAGCTGTTTTTT	CASSARGTGGSNTGELFF
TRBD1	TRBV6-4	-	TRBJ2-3	TGTGCCAGCAGCAGACAGGGGGGCACAGATACGCAGTATTTT	CASSRQGGTDTQYF
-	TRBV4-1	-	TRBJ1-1	TGCGCCAGCAGCCCCCAGGGCACTGAAGCTTTCTTT	CASSPQGTEAFF
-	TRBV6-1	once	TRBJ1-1	TGTGCCAGCAGTGAAAGCCCGGAGGGCACTGAAGCTTTCTTT	CASSESPEGTEAFF
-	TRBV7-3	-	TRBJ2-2	TGTGCCAGCAGCTCTCCGGGACAAACTTACACCGGGGAGCTGTTTTTT	CASSSPGQTYTGELFF
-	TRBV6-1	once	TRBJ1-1	TGTGCCAGCAGTTCCGAGGGATATGTAAACACTGAAGCTTTCTTT	CASSSEGYVNTEAFF
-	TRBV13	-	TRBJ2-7	TGTGCCAGCAGCTCAACCCACGTGGTCGGGTACCAGCAGTACTTC	CASSSTHVVGYQQYF
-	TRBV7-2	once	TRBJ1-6	TGTGCCAGCAGCCCCCCGGGTAGCTCCTATAATTCACCCCTCCACTTT	CASSPPGSSYNSPLHF
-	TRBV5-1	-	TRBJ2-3	TGCGCCAGCAGCATCGGGACATTCACAGATACGCAGTATTTT	CASSIGTFTDTQYF
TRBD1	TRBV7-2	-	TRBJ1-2	TGTGCCAGCATCCCAGGGGGCCAAACTAACTATGGCTACACCTTC	CASIPGGQTNYGYTF
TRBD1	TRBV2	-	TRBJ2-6	TGTGCCAGCAGTGAATTCGGACAGGGGGCTTCTGGGGCCAACGGCCTGACTTTC	CASSEFGQGASGANGLTF
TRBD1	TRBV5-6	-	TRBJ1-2	TGTGCCAGCACCCCTGACAGGGACGGCTATGGCTACACCTTC	CASTPDRDGYGYTF
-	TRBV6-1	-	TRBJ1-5	TGTGCCAGCAGTGTCACGGGCCGGCCGGGAAATCAGCCCCAGCATTTT	CASSVTGRPGNQPQHF
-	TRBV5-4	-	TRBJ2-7	TGTGCCAGCAGCTTGGCCAGGCGTGAGCAGTACTTC	CASSLARREQYF
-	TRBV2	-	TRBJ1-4	TGTGCCAGCAGTGAAAATCCCCGCGGGGGCGAAAAACTGTTTTTT	CASSENPRGGEKLFF
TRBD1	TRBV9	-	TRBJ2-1	TGTGCCAGCAGCGCACAGGGGAATGGATACAATGAGCAGTTCTTC	CASSAQGNGYNEQFF
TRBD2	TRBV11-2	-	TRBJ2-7	TGTGCCAGCAGCTCCCGACTAGCGGGAGGTTACGAGCAGTACTTC	CASSSRLAGGYEQYF
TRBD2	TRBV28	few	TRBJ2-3	TGTGCCAGTAGCGGGGGGTCCACAGATACGCAGTATTTT	CASSGGSTDTQYF
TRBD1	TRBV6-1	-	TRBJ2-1	TGTGCCAGCAGAGCCCGGGACAGGGCCTACAATGAGCAGTTCTTC	CASRARDRAYNEQFF
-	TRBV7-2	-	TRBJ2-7	TGTGCCAGCAGCTTACGGTACCCCGCGGACTACGAGCAGTACTTC	CASSLRYPADYEQYF
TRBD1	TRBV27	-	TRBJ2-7	TGTGCCAGCAGTTTACGGTCAGGGGGCGAGCAGTACTTC	CASSLRSGGEQYF
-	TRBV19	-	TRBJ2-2	TGTGCCAGTAGTTCGACCGGGGGATACGGGGAGCTGTTTTTT	CASSSTGGYGELFF
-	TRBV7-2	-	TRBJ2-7	TGTGCCAGCAGGAAAAATACGGGAGCCTCCTACGAGCAGTACTTC	CASRKNTGASYEQYF
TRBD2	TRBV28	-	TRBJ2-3	TGTGCCATCAGGAGATTAGCGGGGGGGAAGAATACGCAGTATTTT	CAIRRLAGGKNTQYF
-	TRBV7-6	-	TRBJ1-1	TGTGCCAGCAGCTTGACTCAGGGGACGAACACTGAAGCTTTCTTT	CASSLTQGTNTEAFF
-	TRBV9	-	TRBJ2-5	TGTGCCAGCAGCGGAGCCCCGAGAGAGACCCAGTACTTC	CASSGAPRETQYF
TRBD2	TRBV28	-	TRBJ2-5	TGTGCCAGCAGTGCAATACTAGCGGGGGGCGGGGAGACCCAGTACTTC	CASSAILAGGGETQYF